This TCR beta chain was retrieved from a study of blood T cell repertoires in COVID-19. Study-level information: The cDNA or gDNA used as material had been derived from T cells, B-cell-depleted T cells, or PBMCs.

Seattle's enrolled individuals joined amid active infection and were then monitored longitudinally. In the study's own analysis: Amplification with reference gene primers provided the estimates of nucleated cell counts. The data were produced by immunoSEQ multiplex PCR, yet TCRdb's version contains in-frame clones alone and is incomplete. Clone size and V and J calls were adopted from that table, with D and trimming inferred from the DNA. The sample records about 250,000 clones, approximately 88% being singletons. The TCR sequence derives from a woman in her twenties or thirties with COVID-19, enrolled during active disease. The specimen was peripheral blood.

CDR3 nucleotide sequence: TGTGCCAGCAGCCGACGGACAGGCTTGGACACTGAAGCTTTCTTT. The encoded protein is CASSRRTGLDTEAFF. The gene calls are TRBV11-3 and TRBJ1-1; 7 bases align to TRBD1. This CDR3 is 15 amino acids long. Trimming cost V 5 bases and J 3 bases; bases outside gene matches: 9. From germline, CDR1 is SGHNT and CDR2 YENEEA.